This T cell receptor (beta chain) appears in the sequencing data of a study of tumor-infiltrating lymphocytes in primary liver carcinoma. Study findings and constraints: The 250 largest clones made up significantly more of tumor than blood repertoires (p = 0.039).

A constant-region primer served to make TCR beta cDNA from about 500 ng total RNA. The TCR beta library was amplified through three nested multiplex PCR rounds in a modified ARM-PCR procedure. Researchers ran the first two PCR rounds for roughly 11 cycles each with TRBV1-TRBV30 forward primers and a C-beta reverse primer. TCRdb re-called the multiplex PCR reads through MiXCR, storing one row per CDR3 protein. The profile covers 330,000 or so distinct CDR3 sequences, with less than 70% appearing a single time and under 8% taken by the ten largest. RNA was extracted from whole blood without cell sorting, alongside germline DNA. V shed 3 bases and J shed 4 bases, with 10 bases lying between them. The CDR3 is 13 amino acids. Germline assignment: CDR1 SEHNR and CDR2 FQNEAQ (reference sequence). Comment on this clonotype: The target antigen is unknown.

This sequence originates from a man in his forties with primary liver carcinoma and hepatitis B virus infection. V gene TRBV7-9 combines with J gene TRBJ2-7; D remains ambiguous. Sequenced material: peripheral blood. CDR3 in amino acids: CASSFNREYEQYF. Written as DNA, the CDR3 is TGTGCCAGCAGCTTCAACCGAGAATACGAGCAGTACTTC.